The rows below give T cell receptor beta chains drawn from one sample of a study of cytomegalovirus exposure and HLA in healthy donors. The assay was immunoSEQ multiplex PCR, and TCRdb's table has in-frame clones only and misses some. The sample lists fewer than 65,000 clones; approximately 77% were seen once. Sequenced material: PBMCs. These receptors came from a woman between 35 and 50 years old in good health and CMV-seropositive. Both conserved end residues are part of each CDR3. A D gene is named only where the DNA matches it firmly.

>TRBJ1-1|TRBV7-9|NA
CASSLRGRDTEAFF
>TRBJ1-2|TRBV2|NA
CASSESLHYGYTF
>TRBJ2-5|TRBV19|TRBD2
CASSQVGGETQYF
>TRBJ2-7|TRBV19|TRBD1
CASRRQGAGYEQYF
>TRBJ2-7|TRBV29-1|TRBD1
CSVVRDRGNEQYF
>TRBJ2-1|TRBV27|TRBD1
CASRYRTGESEQFF
>TRBJ2-1|TRBV19|TRBD1
CASSIMGQPYNEQFF
>TRBJ2-1|TRBV5-8|NA
CASSPPGRGLNEQFF
>TRBJ2-7|TRBV6-5|TRBD1
CASSSGTERYEQYF
>TRBJ1-5|TRBV15|TRBD1
CATSWRQGDQPQHF
>TRBJ1-2|TRBV29-1|NA
CSVEVPGEIGYTF
>TRBJ1-1|TRBV15|NA
CATSGGRNTEAFF
>TRBJ1-1|TRBV5-1|NA
CASSSSAAGETEAFF
>TRBJ2-7|TRBV7-2|NA
CASSWSAGPPDEQYF
>TRBJ2-1|TRBV11-3|TRBD1
CASSLEGQEREQFF
>TRBJ2-7|TRBV19|TRBD1
CASSIAGQVWEQYF
>TRBJ1-2|TRBV6-1|NA
CASSRLPYGYTF
>TRBJ1-3|TRBV28|NA
CASSSRTGRTGNTIYF
>TRBJ1-2|TRBV4-3|NA
CASSQDLQVPSSGYTF
>TRBJ1-1|TRBV28|TRBD1
CASRLLGTGGTEAFF
>TRBJ2-3|TRBV19|NA
CASSIVGASTDTQYF
>TRBJ1-2|TRBV19|NA
CASSRRGQSPYGYTF
>TRBJ2-5|TRBV15|TRBD1
CATSSWTGKGETQYF
>TRBJ2-6|TRBV13|NA
CATGQRAFSGANVLTF
>TRBJ1-5|TRBV4-3|TRBD1
CASSQDFAGQGGQPQHF
>TRBJ2-2|TRBV7-9|NA
CASSAVAGTRNTGELFF
>TRBJ2-1|TRBV2|NA
CASSDNEQFF
>TRBJ1-2|TRBV2|TRBD1
CASSPPLQGALAGYTF
>TRBJ2-1|TRBV5-4|TRBD2
CASSLVGAGGRIEQFF
>TRBJ2-5|TRBV7-2|NA
CASSPRGETQYF
>TRBJ2-7|TRBV18|NA
CASSLHAPKGGFTYEQYF
>TRBJ2-1|TRBV6-4|TRBD1
CASSPGTGPNEQFF
>TRBJ2-3|TRBV4-1|NA
CASSQVVEADTQYF
>TRBJ1-1|TRBV6-1|TRBD1
CASSEARTGNTEAFF
>TRBJ1-1|TRBV6-1|NA
CASSDRGWNTEAFF
>TRBJ1-2|TRBV5-1|NA
CASSVPGTPGNGYTF
>TRBJ1-1|TRBV5-4|NA
CAPQEAPDTEAFF
>TRBJ2-7|TRBV11-2|NA
CASSLLYEQYF
>TRBJ1-1|TRBV5-1|TRBD1
CASSFRGGAAFF
>TRBJ1-1|TRBV19|TRBD1
CASSIGQGVPEAFF
>TRBJ2-3|TRBV12-5|NA
CASGLGGPSTDTQYF
>TRBJ2-5|TRBV25-1|TRBD2
CASTAGLAGGGTQYF
>TRBJ2-2|TRBV5-1|TRBD2
CASSSYSGGSTGELFF
>TRBJ2-1|TRBV11-2|TRBD2
CASSSRTSGRSYNEQFF
>TRBJ2-1|TRBV4-1|TRBD1
CASSPWDRGLNEQFF
>TRBJ1-2|TRBV6-1|TRBD1
CASSEATGGIDGYTF
>TRBJ1-2|TRBV4-3|NA
CASSQASVGGQDYGYTF